One and the same sample provided the 5 T cell receptor beta chains below, sequenced in a study of shared clonotypes between healthy human individuals. Assay: immunoSEQ multiplex PCR; the TCRdb copy retains only in-frame clones and omits some. The table records about 2.5 million clones, approximately 90% of them present only once. The sequencing input was naive CD4+ T cells from PBMCs. Subset in this sample: CD45RA+ positively selected. Source of these receptors: a man between 18 and 35 years old in good health. Some clones in this sample may be carry-over from other donors' samples.

The V and J genes are TRBV28 and TRBJ2-1; a weak D match, TRBD1 (6 bases). Per the germline V gene, CDR1 is MDHEN and CDR2 is SYDVKM. The length of the CDR3 is 16 residues. Trimming took 5 bases from V and 0 from J, leaving 14 bases between them. The CDR3 DNA sequence: TGTGCCAGCAGTAACTCAGGGGCTATCTCCTACAATGAGCAGTTCTTC. Protein: CASSNSGAISYNEQFF.

The V gene is TRBV28, the J gene TRBJ2-6; TRBD2 might be the D (5 bases). The V gene's germline CDR1 is MDHEN and CDR2 SYDVKM. The germline V and J ends were trimmed by 5 bases and 3 bases, with 11 bases remaining between them. The CDR3 is made up of 15 amino acids. DNA for the CDR3: TGTGCCAGCAGTGGAGAGGGATTTGGGGCCAACGTCCTGACTTTC. The encoded protein is CASSGEGFGANVLTF.

The rearrangement joins TRBV7-9 to TRBJ2-3; TRBD2 matches at 7 bases. The CDR3 covers 15 residues. The J segment lost 1 base and the V segment lost 5 bases, leaving 6 bases of the junction unmatched. Germline V gene data show CDR1 as SEHNR and CDR2 as FQNEAQ (reference sequence). CDR3 loop: CASSPRAGGTDTQYF. The CDR3 nucleotides read TGTGCCAGCAGCCCACGGGCGGGAGGCACAGATACGCAGTATTTT.

A remark on this clone: Other DNA sequences in the sample encode the same CDR3. The rearrangement links TRBV28 to TRBJ2-6; D remains ambiguous. The CDR3 contains 14 residues. V was pared by 5 bases and J by 0 bases, with 5 bases between. Germline V lookup: CDR1 MDHEN, CDR2 SYDVKM. DNA of the CDR3: TGTGCCAGCAGTATCAACTCTGGGGCCAACGTCCTGACTTTC. It translates to CASSINSGANVLTF.

V is TRBV28 and J is TRBJ1-1; D not certain. CDR3 length: 16 amino acids. Germline V gives CDR1 MDHEN, CDR2 SYDVKM. With 4 bases removed from V and 1 base from J, the gap between germline ends came to 16 bases. The CDR3: CASSYEVWSTNTEAFF. In DNA form, the CDR3 reads TGTGCCAGCAGTTACGAGGTTTGGAGTACGAACACTGAAGCTTTCTTT.